This record concerns one T cell receptor (beta chain) sequence. In this sample, this clonotype turned up a few times. Its target antigen remains unknown. No base quality values were provided; no much bigger clone lies one nucleotide off. The record originates from a study of T cells in Graves' hyperthyroidism and ophthalmopathy (dated by TCRdb to about 2019). Regarding the complete study: Peripheral blood was sampled at the time of initial diagnosis, prior to any treatment. To identify TCR V-J signatures that set the groups apart, the researchers used a discovery cohort of 100 patients, made up of 40 to 45 with Graves' ophthalmopathy and 57 with stable Graves' hyperthyroidism. An independent validation cohort of 18 to 20 hyperthyroidism patients and approximately 15 patients who later progressed to ophthalmopathy tested prospective prediction of ophthalmopathy. For training and testing, the 110 or so patients in the discovery cohort were randomly divided in a 7:3 ratio. In about 6 Graves' hyperthyroidism patients, the study also compared T-cell repertoires from thyroid tissue with T-cell repertoires from blood. Once sampling was done, hyperthyroidism patients were given methimazole at a starting dose of 30 mg daily, whereas ophthalmopathy patients were given high-dose intravenous methylprednisolone. The paper reports TCR Vbeta CDR3 sequencing of over 130 peripheral blood samples: around 45 ophthalmopathy, fewer than 80 hyperthyroidism and around 17 progressor patients. General conclusions and limits of the study: Most expanded thyroid clonotypes (frequency above 0.001) were also found in blood, which suggests that blood repertoires may mirror thyroid immune responses. Sample size was not statistically predetermined, and blinding of investigators to group allocation was not performed. During validation, the model predicted progression to ophthalmopathy a median of approximately 6 months ahead of onset, with around 71% sensitivity and 72.22% specificity. A model built on a 13 V-J signature distinguished ophthalmopathy from stable hyperthyroidism, reaching around 87% sensitivity and about 81% specificity in cross-validation and 80%/75% in testing.

Hyperthyroidism patients were newly diagnosed, had a disease duration of under 2 months, and were aged 18 to 65 years. Exclusion was applied to patients with uncontrolled infections, other autoimmune diseases, pregnancy or lactation. Diagnoses were based on clinical symptoms, serum thyroxine and TRAb, thyroid ultrasound and orbital computed tomography. Blood from progressor patients was collected at the time of first diagnosis with hyperthyroidism, before any ophthalmopathy symptoms had appeared. Ficoll-Paque density gradient centrifugation was used to isolate PBMCs from 8 to 10 ml of fresh peripheral blood. Progressor patients were first diagnosed with Graves' hyperthyroidism and then developed ophthalmopathy during follow-up. Total RNA was extracted using Trizol reagent, and RNA quality was assessed on an Agilent 2100 Bioanalyzer. Amplification of TCR beta CDR3 regions was carried out from RNA transcripts. The first round of RT-PCR for the TCR CDR3 was performed with the HTBI primer set and the Qiagen OneStep RT-PCR kit. A second multiplex PCR round built the libraries, followed by size selection and purification. Sequencing of the libraries was done on an Illumina HiSeq2000 using paired-end 100 bp reads. Under the source paper's analysis protocol: Raw data were processed with SOAPnuke, discarding reads with adapters, uncalled bases, mean Phred below 15, or no exact constant-primer or identifier match. High-quality paired reads were merged with COPE v1.2.5, and unique nucleotide sequences were defined as clonotypes. MiTCR v1.1 was used to align clonotypes to the IMGT TRBV, TRBD and TRBJ reference segments. Only V-J combinations with frequency above 0.0001, covering roughly 99% of repertoires, were analysed. A TCS score was defined as the ratio between F50 (clonal expansion) and ExV (chaos), using BLOSUM62-based TCRdist between CDR3 peptides within each V-J. Welch's t-statistics and random forest reduced several hundred V-J features to 10 to 15, which were used in a naive Bayes classifier (R e1071). TCRdb took the public reads, trimmed them with fastp at Q25, ran MiXCR for clone calling and kept in-frame beta chains. Merged by CDR3 protein, the rows form single entries marked with the most common genes and DNA. TCRdb's processing, not the authors', yielded these V and J calls. This sample holds about 270,000 distinct CDR3 sequences; approximately 14% were observed only once. About 33% of the sample rests with the top ten.

V lost 0 bases and J lost 0 bases; the stretch between them is 9 bases long. Taken from the germline V gene, the CDR1 and CDR2 loops are MGHRA and YSYEKL. The CDR3 holds 15 amino acids from the cysteine to the phenylalanine. Here the CDR3 DNA is all that survives: 45 bases in frame from base 1. Material for sequencing was blood. The rearranged chain carries TRBV4-1 and TRBJ2-7; TRBD1 is perhaps the D gene, given 6 matching bases. The source is a woman aged 50 to 60 with Graves' hyperthyroidism that later progressed to Graves' ophthalmopathy. The DNA is as follows: TGCGCCAGCAGCCAAGAGAGGGGGTCCTCCTACGAGCAGTACTTC. It codes for CASSQERGSSYEQYF.